The 31 T cell receptor beta chains in this list originate from one sample, sequenced in a study of PD-1 blockade in classical Hodgkin lymphoma. Here immunoSEQ multiplex PCR was the method, and the copy in TCRdb shows in-frame clones only, minus some. The sample yields some 4,000 clones, around three fifths seen once. After autologous stem cell transplantation all patients relapsed, and prior brentuximab vedotin exposure differed between cohorts. The sample in question was peripheral blood mononuclear cells (PBMCs), obtained at baseline. The receptors were gathered from a human donor with classical Hodgkin lymphoma.

The CDR3 here is CASSSGTDTQYF. The CDR3 DNA reads as TGTGCCAGCAGCTCTGGGACAGATACGCAGTATTTT. The chain carries TRBV7-8 and TRBJ2-3; D not certain. V was shortened by 4 bases and J by 3 bases, with 5 bases between the two germline ends. CDR1 is SGHVS and CDR2 is FQNEAQ in the germline V gene. The CDR3 contains 12 residues.

The rearrangement links TRBV6-1 to TRBJ1-2; 7 positions agree with TRBD1. CDR1 is MNHNS and CDR2 is SASEGT in the germline V gene. V shed 6 bases, J shed 5 bases, and the junction held 12 bases outside the gene matches. The CDR3 sequence is 15 residues long. The DNA of the CDR3 is TGTGCCAGCAGACCCCGACAGGGTATAGGGTATGGCTACACCTTC. Amino acid sequence: CASRPRQGIGYGYTF.

The chain links TRBV6-1 to TRBJ2-3; 10 nucleotides agree with TRBD2. CDR1 is MNHNS and CDR2 is SASEGT in the germline V gene. The CDR3 covers 14 residues. Trimming took 6 bases from V and 4 from J; bases not matched to a gene: 4. The CDR3 coding sequence is TGTGCCAGCAGCCCCGGACTAGCGGCAGATACGCAGTATTTT. Its translation is CASSPGLAADTQYF.

J is TRBJ1-5 and V is TRBV10-2; the D gene is possibly TRBD1 (5 bases). CDR3 length equals 13 residues. Per germline, CDR1 WSHSY and CDR2 SAAADI. Trimming stripped 6 bases from V and 7 bases from J, with 13 bases between. The CDR3 spells CASRAGFQQPQHF. CDR3 nucleotides: TGCGCCAGCAGAGCAGGGTTTCAGCAGCCCCAGCATTTT.

The sample holds a few counts of this clone. The chain carries TRBV7-3 and TRBJ2-2, with unresolved D. This CDR3 has 15 amino acids. In germline, CDR1 is SGHTA, CDR2 FQGTGA. Trimming removed 5 bases from V and 0 bases from J, with 10 bases in between. Written as DNA, the CDR3 is TGTGCCAGCAGCCCCAGCCCTACGAACACCGGGGAGCTGTTTTTT. Amino acids: CASSPSPTNTGELFF.

V gene TRBV27 combines with J gene TRBJ1-2; weak D call: TRBD1 (5 bases). The CDR3 is made up of 16 amino acids. With 7 bases removed from V and 4 bases from J, the gap between germline ends came to 22 bases. Germline loops: CDR1 MNHEY, CDR2 SMNVEV (reference sequence). The chain's CDR3 is CASTSLGQGDLYGYTF. The CDR3 DNA sequence: TGTGCCAGCACCTCCCTGGGGCAGGGTGATCTCTATGGCTACACCTTC.

The V and J genes are TRBV27 and TRBJ1-5, with 9 bases lining up with TRBD1. The CDR3 contains 15 residues. The junction had 4 bases not matched to a gene; V was cut back by 6 bases and J by 1 base. The germline CDR1 and CDR2 sequences are MNHEY and SMNVEV (reference sequence). The CDR3 bases are TGTGCCAGCAGCAGACAGGGGGTGAGCAATCAGCCCCAGCATTTT. Translating gives CASSRQGVSNQPQHF.

In its sample, this clone ranks as medium-sized (0.01 to 0.1%). This rearrangement joins TRBV29-1 to TRBJ2-2; 12 nucleotides match TRBD1. The CDR3 is 19 residues long. Germline V gene lookup returns CDR1 SQVTM and CDR2 ANQGSEA. After removal of 7 bases from V and 3 bases from J, the junction contained 18 bases not matched to a gene. The CDR3 DNA sequence: TGCAGCGGGTTCGAGGGGACAGGGGGCTATCGGGCCTACACCGGGGAGCTGTTTTTT. Protein product: CSGFEGTGGYRAYTGELFF.

The chain carries TRBV25-1 and TRBJ1-1; possibly TRBD1 for D (5 bases). Trimming shortened V by 7 bases and J by 5 bases, and 14 bases separated the two germline ends. The length of the CDR3 is 13 residues. CDR1 MGHDK and CDR2 SYGVNS come from the germline V gene. This CDR3 reads CASKRGGGTEAFF. CDR3 nucleotides: TGTGCCAGCAAACGGGGGGGAGGGACTGAAGCTTTCTTT.

The chain carries TRBV25-1 and TRBJ1-5; D not resolved. Germline-derived CDR1 and CDR2 are MGHDK and SYGVNS. This CDR3 contains 13 residues. Trimming pared 3 bases from V and 3 bases from J, leaving 6 bases between. CDR3 coding DNA: TGTGCCAGCAGTGATTCACCCAATCAGCCCCAGCATTTT. It encodes CASSDSPNQPQHF.

This clone was counted only a few times. The chain carries TRBV25-1 and TRBJ2-3; D remains ambiguous. The CDR3 loop spans 12 amino acids. Trimming left V 8 bases short and J 4 bases short, with 10 bases between. Germline CDR1 is MGHDK and CDR2 is SYGVNS. CDR3 region: CASGPGADTQYF. For the CDR3, the DNA is TGTGCCAGCGGCCCAGGCGCAGATACGCAGTATTTT. Full variable domain (remainder filled in from reference TRBV25-1 and TRBJ2-3): EADIYQTPRYLVIGTGKKITLECSQTMGHDKMYWYQQDPGMELHLIHYSYGVNSTEKGDLSSESTVSRIRTEHFPLTLESARPSHTSQYLCASGPGADTQYFGPGTRLTVL.

The rearrangement links TRBV6-6 to TRBJ2-5; D might be TRBD1 (5 bases). V lost 6 bases, J lost 5 bases, and 7 bases lay in between. The germline gives CDR1 MNHNY, CDR2 SVGAGI (reference sequence). CDR3 length: 11 residues. CDR3 DNA sequence: TGTGCCAGCAGGGCAGGGGAGACCCAGTACTTC. Its protein product is CASRAGETQYF.

The chain links TRBV30 to TRBJ2-1, with 10 bases matching TRBD2. CDR1 and CDR2 from the germline V gene are GTSNPN and SVGIG (reference sequence). There are 15 residues in the CDR3. Trimming took 2 bases from V and 7 from J; bases not matched to a gene: 8. The CDR3 coding sequence is TGTGCCTGGAGTTTAAGCGGGAGGGCCCAGAATGAGCAGTTCTTC. As protein: CAWSLSGRAQNEQFF.

This clone counts as medium-sized (0.01 to 0.1%). This chain uses TRBV19 with TRBJ2-1; 11 nucleotides line up with TRBD2. Per germline, CDR1 LNHDA and CDR2 SQIVND (reference sequence). V trimming: 6 bases; J trimming: 1 base; junction bases outside the gene matches: 2. CDR3 length: 15 residues. In DNA form, the CDR3 reads TGTGCCAGTAGACGGACTAGCGGGTCCTACAATGAGCAGTTCTTC. Residues: CASRRTSGSYNEQFF.

This clone was detected a few times. The chain links TRBV7-9 to TRBJ2-2; 7 bases agree with TRBD2. This CDR3 has 15 amino acids. CDR1 and CDR2 (germline): SEHNR, FQNEAQ (reference sequence). After removal of 6 bases from V and 1 base from J, the junction contained 5 bases not matched to a gene. The CDR3, as DNA: TGTGCCAGCAGGCTAGCGGAGGGGAACACCGGGGAGCTGTTTTTT. Translation: CASRLAEGNTGELFF.

The V and J genes are TRBV7-2 and TRBJ2-7; maybe TRBD1 (6 bases). Per the germline V gene, CDR1 is SGHTA and CDR2 is FQGNSA. The CDR3 is 14 amino acids. V was trimmed by 5 bases and J by 6 bases, leaving 17 bases between them. CDR3 DNA: TGTGCCAGCAGCCCAACTAATAACAGGGCCGAGCAGTACTTC. Translation gives CASSPTNNRAEQYF.

V gene TRBV21-1 combines with J gene TRBJ1-1; the table assigns TRBD1, which was not confirmed against the DNA. TRBV21-1 is noted as a pseudogene. The CDR3 is made up of 16 amino acids. The CDR3, as DNA: TGTGCCAGCATCCAAGCCGCACAGGGCCTGGGGACTGAAGCTTTCTTT. Protein product: CASIQAAQGLGTEAFF.

The chain couples TRBV7-3 to TRBJ1-2; 10 nucleotides line up with TRBD1. The junction had 6 bases not matched to a gene; V was cut back by 4 bases and J by 7 bases. The CDR3 length is 14 residues. Germline values: CDR1 SGHTA, CDR2 FQGTGA. The CDR3 DNA reads TGTGCCAGCAGCTCGGGACAGGGGTTTTCTGGCTACACCTTC. It is translated as CASSSGQGFSGYTF.

The genes are TRBV30 and TRBJ1-3; D not resolved. Germline V gene lookup returns CDR1 GTSNPN and CDR2 SVGIG (reference sequence). V was trimmed by 0 bases and J by 1 base, leaving 7 bases between them. The CDR3 runs 14 residues. The chain's CDR3 is CAWSVGLSGNTIYF. As DNA, the CDR3 is TGTGCCTGGAGTGTCGGATTATCTGGAAACACCATATATTTT.

This clone was seen a single time. This chain connects TRBV6-4 to TRBJ2-1; TRBD2 matches 8 bases. This CDR3 has 16 residues. J was trimmed by 4 bases and V by 0 bases; bases with no gene match: 5. CDR1 is MRHNA and CDR2 is SNTAGT in the germline V gene. In nucleotides, the CDR3 is TGTGCCAGCAGTGACTCAGGCGGGGGGACGTACAATGAGCAGTTCTTC. Its protein product is CASSDSGGGTYNEQFF.

CDR3 sequence reads: CASSLEGLTDTQYF. CDR3 in DNA: TGTGCCAGCAGCTTAGAGGGACTCACAGATACGCAGTATTTT. The chain links TRBV11-2 to TRBJ2-3, with a tentative D call TRBD2 (6 bases). V was pared by 0 bases and J by 2 bases, with 6 bases between. The length of the CDR3 is 14 residues. Germline values: CDR1 SGHAT, CDR2 FQNNGV.

The V call is TRBV7-6, the J call TRBJ2-3; D remains ambiguous. This CDR3 has 14 residues. Trimming pared 1 base from V and 3 bases from J, leaving 8 bases between. Germline CDR1 is SGHVS and CDR2 is FNYEAQ. For the CDR3, the DNA is TGTGCCAGCAGCTTAGACCGTGATACAGATACGCAGTATTTT. Its translation is CASSLDRDTDTQYF.

The rearrangement uses TRBV5-4 and TRBJ1-6; D not certain. V lost 4 bases and J lost 15, with 14 bases in between. Per the germline V gene, CDR1 is SGHNT and CDR2 is YYREEE (reference sequence). The length of the CDR3 is 12 residues. The CDR3: CASSLMGRGLHF. DNA of the CDR3: TGTGCCAGCAGCCTTATGGGTCGTGGCCTCCACTTT.

This chain connects TRBV7-9 to TRBJ2-3, with TRBD2 identical over 9 bases. The junction had 15 bases not matched to a gene; V was cut back by 7 bases and J by 4 bases. Germline assignment: CDR1 SEHNR and CDR2 FQNEAQ (reference sequence). The CDR3 runs 17 residues. The CDR3 loop is CASIRTYSGSPPDTQYF. CDR3 bases: TGTGCCAGCATCCGGACCTATAGCGGGAGTCCCCCAGATACGCAGTATTTT.

The chain employs TRBV6-1 and TRBJ2-3; TRBD2 might be the D (5 bases). Trimming left V 0 bases short and J 7 bases short, with 20 bases between. This CDR3 has 17 residues. Looked up from germline, CDR1 is MNHNS and CDR2 is SASEGT. The CDR3 is CASSEAWRPSNLYTQYF. In DNA form, the CDR3 reads TGTGCCAGCAGTGAAGCGTGGAGGCCGAGCAATTTGTATACGCAGTATTTT.

The chain carries TRBV9 and TRBJ2-7; no clear D gene. The germline V gene has CDR1 SGDLS and CDR2 YYNGEE. Trimming took 2 bases from V and 6 from J, leaving 15 bases between them. CDR3 size: 14 residues. CDR3 loop: CASSVSGAGAEQYF. DNA for the CDR3: TGTGCCAGCAGCGTCTCAGGTGCCGGCGCCGAGCAGTACTTC.

As DNA, the CDR3 is TGCGCCAGCAGCCAAGCGGAGGGGATCGGGGAGCTGTTTTTT. Translated: CASSQAEGIGELFF. The V gene is TRBV4-1, the J gene TRBJ2-2, with D tentatively TRBD2 (6 bases). CDR3 length: 14 amino acids. Germline V gene lookup returns CDR1 MGHRA and CDR2 YSYEKL. Trimming cost V 1 base and J 7 bases, with 10 bases left between them.

The chain's CDR3 is CSVGETQYF. The CDR3 DNA sequence: TGCAGCGTGGGAGAGACCCAGTACTTC. This chain links TRBV29-1 with TRBJ2-5; D is ambiguous. The CDR3 sequence is 9 residues long. Germline V gene lookup returns CDR1 SQVTM and CDR2 ANQGSEA. V was pared by 6 bases and J by 4 bases, with 3 bases between.

This clone was counted only a few times. The CDR3 coding sequence is TGTGCCAGTAGTATGACTAGCGGGGGGCCAGAGACCCAGTACTTC. Its protein product is CASSMTSGGPETQYF. This chain joins TRBV19 and TRBJ2-5; 13 bases agree with TRBD2. Germline V lookup: CDR1 LNHDA, CDR2 SQIVND (reference sequence). This CDR3 is built from 15 residues. V lost 3 bases to trimming and J lost 4 bases; unmatched junction nucleotides: 2.

The chain joins TRBV7-3 to TRBJ1-4; 7 positions agree with TRBD1. The junction had 10 bases not matched to a gene; V was cut back by 5 bases and J by 4 bases. The CDR3 is 16 amino acids. CDR1 and CDR2 from the germline V gene are SGHTA and FQGTGA. DNA of the CDR3: TGTGCCAGCAGCCAGTCCGGGACAGTTTTTAATGAAAAACTGTTTTTT. It specifies CASSQSGTVFNEKLFF.

The rearrangement joins TRBV11-2 to TRBJ1-4; no firm D call. The CDR3 extends over 19 amino acids. V lost 3 bases to trimming and J lost 2 bases, with 22 bases between them. The germline gives CDR1 SGHAT, CDR2 FQNNGV. The CDR3 DNA reads TGTGCCAGCAGCTTGAGTGCGAACGGGCTCGGCGGGACTAATGAAAAACTGTTTTTT. Its translation is CASSLSANGLGGTNEKLFF.